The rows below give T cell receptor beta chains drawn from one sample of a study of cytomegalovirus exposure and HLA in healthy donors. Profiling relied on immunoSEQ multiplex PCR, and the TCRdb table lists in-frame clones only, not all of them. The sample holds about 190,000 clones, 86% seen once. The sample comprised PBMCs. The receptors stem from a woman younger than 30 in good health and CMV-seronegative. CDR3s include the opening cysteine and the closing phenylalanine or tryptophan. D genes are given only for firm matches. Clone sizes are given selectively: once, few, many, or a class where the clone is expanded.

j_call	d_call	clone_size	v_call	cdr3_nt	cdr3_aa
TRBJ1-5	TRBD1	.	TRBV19	TGTGCCAGTACCGCCGGGGACAGGGGGTTTTATCAGCCCCAGCATTTT	CASTAGDRGFYQPQHF
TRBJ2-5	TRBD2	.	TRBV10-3	TGTGCCATCATGAGGGCGGGGGGCGGCGAAGAGACCCAGTACTTC	CAIMRAGGGEETQYF
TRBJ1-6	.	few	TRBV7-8	TGTGCCAGCAGCTCCCAGACAGAGTATTCACCCCTCCACTTT	CASSSQTEYSPLHF
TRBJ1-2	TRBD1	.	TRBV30	TGTGCCTGTAGTAGGGACAGTCGGGGCTACACCTTC	CACSRDSRGYTF
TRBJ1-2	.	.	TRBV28	TGTGCCAGCAGTTTAGTTCAGGGGATTAGTGGCGGCTACACCTTC	CASSLVQGISGGYTF
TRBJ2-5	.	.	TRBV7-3	TGTGCCAGCAGCTTAGATACAGTCCGAGAGACCCAGTACTTC	CASSLDTVRETQYF
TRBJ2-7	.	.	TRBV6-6	TGTGCCAGCAGTTACTCGACGGGAGCCTACGAGCAGTACTTC	CASSYSTGAYEQYF
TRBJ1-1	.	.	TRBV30	TGTGCCTGGGACTCTTCGTCCTTAGTGAACACTGAAGCTTTCTTT	CAWDSSSLVNTEAFF
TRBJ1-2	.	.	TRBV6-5	TGTGCCAGCAGTTATACCCCATACAGGGAGTATGGCTACACCTTC	CASSYTPYREYGYTF
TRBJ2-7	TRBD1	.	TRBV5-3	TGTGCCAGAAGCAGATGGGACAGTTACTCCTACGAGCAGTACTTC	CARSRWDSYSYEQYF
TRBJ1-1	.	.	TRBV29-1	TGCAGCGCCCGCAAGGCGGCGTTGAGCACTGAAGCTTTCTTT	CSARKAALSTEAFF
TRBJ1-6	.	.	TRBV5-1	TGCGCCAGCAGCCTCGCGACAGGTCGGTATGGTAATTCACCCCTCCACTTT	CASSLATGRYGNSPLHF
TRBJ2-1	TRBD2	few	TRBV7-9	TGTGCCAGCAGCCCCCCTCCCAGGCTAGCGGTAAACAATGAGCAGTTCTTC	CASSPPPRLAVNNEQFF
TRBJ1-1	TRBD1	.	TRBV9	TGTGCCAGCAGCGTATCTTTTGGGCGAGGGGGCGCGTTCGACACTGAAGCTTTCTTT	CASSVSFGRGGAFDTEAFF
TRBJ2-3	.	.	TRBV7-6	TGTGCCAGCAACTCCCCGAGGGGGACCACAGATACGCAGTATTTT	CASNSPRGTTDTQYF
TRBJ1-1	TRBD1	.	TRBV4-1	TGCGCCAGCAGCGGTCGGGATGGACAGGGTCTTTTGTGGAAGACTGAAGCTTTCTTT	CASSGRDGQGLLWKTEAFF
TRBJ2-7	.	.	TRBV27	TGTGCCAGCAGCCGCGTCCCCTACGAGCAGTACTTC	CASSRVPYEQYF
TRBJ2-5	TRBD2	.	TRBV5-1	TGCGCCAGCTCCTTGAAATATCGGCTAGCGGGGGAGGGCCAAGAGACCCAGTACTTC	CASSLKYRLAGEGQETQYF
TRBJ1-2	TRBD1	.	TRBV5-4	TGTGCCAGCAGCTTGAAGGGGGCGGATGGCTACACCTTC	CASSLKGADGYTF
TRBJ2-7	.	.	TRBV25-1	TGTGCCAGCAGCTCCCCTCGAAGCGGGAAGGGGGCCTACGAGCAGTACTTC	CASSSPRSGKGAYEQYF
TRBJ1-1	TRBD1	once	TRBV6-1	TGTGCCAGCAGTGAATTGTCGGACAGGCCCTTTGAAGCTTTCTTT	CASSELSDRPFEAFF
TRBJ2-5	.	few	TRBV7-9	TGTGCCAGCAGCCCAATCAGGGGAAGAGAGACCCAGTACTTC	CASSPIRGRETQYF
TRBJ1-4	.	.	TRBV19	TGTGCCAGTAGTATTTTGTGGCGAGGGAATGAAAAACTGTTTTTT	CASSILWRGNEKLFF
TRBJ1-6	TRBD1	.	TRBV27	TGTGCCAGCAGTCAGGGACAGGGGGGGAATTCACCCCTCCACTTT	CASSQGQGGNSPLHF
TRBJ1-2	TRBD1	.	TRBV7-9	TGTGCCAGCAGCCCCCGGGACAGCTACTATGGCTACACCTTC	CASSPRDSYYGYTF
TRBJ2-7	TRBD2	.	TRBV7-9	TGTGCCAGCAGCCCCCGGACTAGCGGGAGGGCCTACGAGCAGTACTTC	CASSPRTSGRAYEQYF
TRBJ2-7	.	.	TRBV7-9	TGTGCCAGCAGCATCCTCCCAACTAGCCAGCGTTACGAGCAGTACTTC	CASSILPTSQRYEQYF
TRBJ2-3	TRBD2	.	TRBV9	TGTGCCAGCAGCGTAAGTGTACTAGCGGGAGATACGCAGTATTTT	CASSVSVLAGDTQYF
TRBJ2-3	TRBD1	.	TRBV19	TGTGCCAGTAGTACTGACAGGGCCCGTTCTACCACAGATACGCAGTATTTT	CASSTDRARSTTDTQYF